Listed below are T cell receptor beta chains from one sample, sequenced in a study of molecular identifiers for immune sequencing clone quantification. MiXCR was run by TCRdb on the PCR reads, yielding one entry per CDR3 protein. This sample carries 45,000 to 60,000 distinct CDR3 sequences, more than 35% of them seen once, and the ten largest clones take about 3.8%. What was sequenced was naive CD8+ T cells from blood, with Jurkat cell RNA spiked in. The receptor set was obtained from a human donor in good health. Some libraries in this study had Jurkat cell RNA spiked in. Both conserved end residues are part of each CDR3. D genes are given only for firm matches. Expanded clones are given a class, and other clones once, few, many or no size at all.

-	TRBJ2-7	many	TRBV28	TGTGCCAGCAGTTTAACTAGCTCCTACGAGCAGTACTTC	CASSLTSSYEQYF
-	TRBJ2-3	-	TRBV10-2	TGCGCCAGCAGAGCCTCTAGCACAGATACGCAGTATTTT	CASRASSTDTQYF
TRBD1	TRBJ2-2	-	TRBV28	TGTGCCAGCAGCCCCATGGGACAGGGTTTGACCGGGGAGCTGTTTTTT	CASSPMGQGLTGELFF
-	TRBJ1-5	many	TRBV6-2/TRBV6-3	TGTGCCAGTAGAGACAGACTAAATCAGCCCCAGCATTTT	CASRDRLNQPQHF
-	TRBJ2-5	-	TRBV7-8	TGTGCCAGCAGCTTAGAGGCGGGCATGGAGACCCAGTACTTC	CASSLEAGMETQYF
-	TRBJ1-1	many	TRBV10-2	TGCGCCAGCAGTGCCGGGGGGGCGCGCACTGAAGCTTTCTTT	CASSAGGARTEAFF
TRBD2	TRBJ2-1	-	TRBV29-1	TGCAGCTTATGGACCGGGACTAGCGGGATCAATGAGCAGTTCTTC	CSLWTGTSGINEQFF
-	TRBJ2-7	few	TRBV12-3/TRBV12-4	TGTGCCAGCAGTTTAACCCCCTGGAGATACGAGCAGTACTTC	CASSLTPWRYEQYF
TRBD1	TRBJ2-1	once	TRBV4-3	TGCGCCAGCAGCCAAGATCCGGGACAGCAGAGCAATGAGCAGTTCTTC	CASSQDPGQQSNEQFF
-	TRBJ2-7	-	TRBV4-3	TGCGCCAGCAGCCAAGTGGCCTACCACTACGAGCAGTACTTC	CASSQVAYHYEQYF
TRBD2	TRBJ2-7	many	TRBV20-1	TGCAGTGCTGCGGGAGGGAGGCGCTACGAGCAGTACTTC	CSAAGGRRYEQYF
-	TRBJ2-7	many	TRBV20-1	TGCAGTGCTAGTCGGGAGCACTCCTACGAGCAGTACTTC	CSASREHSYEQYF